The 12 T cell receptor beta chains below all came from one sample that was sequenced in a study of T cells in localized non-small cell lung cancer. Only in-frame clones appear in the TCRdb table, and some are missing; sequencing was by immunoSEQ multiplex PCR. Of more than 25,000 clones in the sample, around 90% were seen once. The sequences come from PBMCs, collected before any cancer treatment. The receptors originated from a man aged 40-75 years with stage II lung adenocarcinoma.

In DNA, the CDR3 is TGTGCCAGCAGCTTAGCATTCCGGGACAGGGGGTTTCGGGACAATGAGCAGTTCTTC. Encoded protein: CASSLAFRDRGFRDNEQFF. The chain uses TRBV7-2 and TRBJ2-1; 11 bases are shared with TRBD1. Germline V gives CDR1 SGHTA, CDR2 FQGNSA. Trimming cost V 0 bases and J 5 bases; bases outside gene matches: 12. The CDR3 sequence is 19 residues long.

The rearrangement joins TRBV11-3 to TRBJ1-3; no clear D gene. The V end lost 9 bases, the J end lost 0 bases, and 12 bases lay between the germline ends. CDR1 is SGHNT, CDR2 YENEEA, per germline. This CDR3 has 14 residues. The CDR3, as DNA: TGTGCCAGTTCTGGCAAGAGCTCTGGAAACACCATATATTTT. Protein: CASSGKSSGNTIYF.

This rearrangement joins TRBV5-1 to TRBJ2-7; D not resolved. V shed 5 bases and J shed 6 bases, with 15 bases lying between them. The CDR3 runs 13 residues. Germline V CDR1 and CDR2: SGHRS, YFSETQ. CDR3 bases: TGCGCCAGCAGTCGCACCGATATAATCGAGCAGTACTTC. This sequence encodes CASSRTDIIEQYF.

V gene TRBV11-3 combines with J gene TRBJ2-5; the D gene is possibly TRBD2 (5 bases). Germline assignment: CDR1 SGHNT and CDR2 YENEEA. The CDR3 loop spans 16 amino acids. V lost 2 bases and J lost 2, with 15 bases in between. The CDR3 sequence: CASSLTTFGEQETQYF. Written as DNA, the CDR3 is TGTGCCAGCAGCTTAACAACGTTCGGGGAACAAGAGACCCAGTACTTC.

The rearrangement joins TRBV7-2 to TRBJ2-3; D is uncertain. With 4 bases removed from V and 6 bases from J, the gap between germline ends came to 5 bases. Germline CDR1 SGHTA, CDR2 FQGNSA. CDR3 size: 11 residues. DNA for the CDR3: TGTGCCAGCAGCTGGATCGATACGCAGTATTTT. Translating gives CASSWIDTQYF.

The rearrangement joins TRBV27 to TRBJ2-3, with TRBD2 as a possible D gene (6 bases). V shed 6 bases and J shed 0 bases, with 13 bases lying between them. This CDR3 has 15 amino acids. The germline CDR1 and CDR2 sequences are MNHEY and SMNVEV (reference sequence). CDR3: CASSRPGASTDTQYF. CDR3 bases: TGTGCCAGCAGCCGCCCGGGAGCTAGCACAGATACGCAGTATTTT.

The V and J genes are TRBV6-5 and TRBJ2-1; 12 nucleotides align to TRBD2. The junction had 6 bases not matched to a gene; V was cut back by 7 bases and J by 8 bases. The CDR3 is made up of 14 amino acids. CDR1 is MNHEY and CDR2 is SVGAGI in the germline V gene. The CDR3 nucleotides read TGTGCCAGCACCAGGACTAGCGGGGCCTATGAGCAGTTCTTC. Residues: CASTRTSGAYEQFF.

This rearrangement joins TRBV6-5 to TRBJ1-5; no definite D call. This CDR3 is built from 13 residues. Looked up from germline, CDR1 is MNHEY and CDR2 is SVGAGI. The ends were cut back, 3 bases at V and 3 bases at J, with 6 bases in the middle. The CDR3 region has the DNA TGTGCCAGCAGTTATGGTTTCAATCAGCCCCAGCATTTT. It translates to CASSYGFNQPQHF.

The chain couples TRBV5-5 to TRBJ2-7; TRBD1 matches 9 bases. The CDR3 consists of 15 residues. Trimming took 4 bases from V and 4 from J; bases not matched to a gene: 9. Per the germline V gene, CDR1 is SGHKS and CDR2 is YYEKEE (reference sequence). CDR3 in DNA: TGTGCCAGCAGCCCAGCCGGGACAGGGTTTTACGAGCAGTACTTC. This translates into CASSPAGTGFYEQYF.

The chain uses TRBV5-1 and TRBJ2-1, with TRBD1 matching over 8 bases. V lost 0 bases to trimming and J lost 9 bases; unmatched junction nucleotides: 8. This CDR3 has 15 amino acids. From germline, CDR1 is SGHRS and CDR2 YFSETQ. CDR3 in DNA: TGCGCCAGCAGCTTGGCCCCAACAGGGGGTGGTGAGCAGTTCTTC. It is translated as CASSLAPTGGGEQFF.

The rearrangement uses TRBV18 and TRBJ2-7; D might be TRBD1 or TRBD2, each matching 5 bases. V shed 2 bases and J shed 4 bases, with 15 bases lying between them. This CDR3 comprises 15 residues. The germline CDR1 and CDR2 sequences are KGHSH and LQKENI. Written as DNA, the CDR3 is TGTGCCAGCTCACCATTGCCGGGACCAACATACGAGCAGTACTTC. It translates to CASSPLPGPTYEQYF.

The V and J genes are TRBV6-5 and TRBJ2-1, with D perhaps matching TRBD2 (6 bases). The ends were cut back, 6 bases at V and 8 bases at J, with 11 bases in the middle. The germline gives CDR1 MNHEY, CDR2 SVGAGI. The CDR3 contains 12 residues. The CDR3 DNA is TGTGCCAGCAGCTCTAGCGAACATGAGCAGTTCTTC. Protein: CASSSSEHEQFF.